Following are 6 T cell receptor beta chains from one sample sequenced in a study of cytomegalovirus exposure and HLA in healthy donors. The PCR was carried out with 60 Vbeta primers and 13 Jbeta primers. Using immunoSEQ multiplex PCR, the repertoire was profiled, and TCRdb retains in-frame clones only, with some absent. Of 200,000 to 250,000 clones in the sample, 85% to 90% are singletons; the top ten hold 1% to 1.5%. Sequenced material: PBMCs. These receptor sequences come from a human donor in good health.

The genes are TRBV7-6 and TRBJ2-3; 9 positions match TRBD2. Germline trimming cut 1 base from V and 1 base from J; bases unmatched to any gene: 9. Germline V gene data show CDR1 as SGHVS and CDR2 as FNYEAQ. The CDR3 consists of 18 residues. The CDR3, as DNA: TGTGCCAGCAGCTTAGTAGGGGTAGCGGGAGCTCGCACAGATACGCAGTATTTT. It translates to CASSLVGVAGARTDTQYF.

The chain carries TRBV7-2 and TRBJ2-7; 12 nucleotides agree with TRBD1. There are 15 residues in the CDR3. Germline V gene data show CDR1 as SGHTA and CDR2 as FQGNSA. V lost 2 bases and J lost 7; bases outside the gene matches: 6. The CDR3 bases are TGTGCCAGCAGCTTAAGGGACAGGGGGCTGGGGGAGCAGTACTTC. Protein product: CASSLRDRGLGEQYF.

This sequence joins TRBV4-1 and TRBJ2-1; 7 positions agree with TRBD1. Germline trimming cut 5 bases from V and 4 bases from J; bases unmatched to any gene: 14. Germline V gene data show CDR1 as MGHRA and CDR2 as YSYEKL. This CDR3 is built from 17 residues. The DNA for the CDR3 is TGCGCCAGCAGCGCCCGCCGACCCGACAGGGCATACAATGAGCAGTTCTTC. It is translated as CASSARRPDRAYNEQFF.

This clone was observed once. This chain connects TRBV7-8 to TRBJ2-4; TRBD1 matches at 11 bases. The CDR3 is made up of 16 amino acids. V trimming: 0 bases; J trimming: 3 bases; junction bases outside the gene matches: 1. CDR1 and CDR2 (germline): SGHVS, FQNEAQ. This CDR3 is CASSLAGQGGKNIQYF. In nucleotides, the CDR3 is TGTGCCAGCAGCTTAGCGGGACAGGGGGGCAAAAACATTCAGTACTTC.

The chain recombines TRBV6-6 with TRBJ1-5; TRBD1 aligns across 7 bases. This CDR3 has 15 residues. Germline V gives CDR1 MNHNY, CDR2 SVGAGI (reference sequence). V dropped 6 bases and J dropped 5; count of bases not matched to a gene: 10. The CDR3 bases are TGTGCCAGCAGCCCCGACAGGGTTGTGTATCAGCCCCAGCATTTT. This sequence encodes CASSPDRVVYQPQHF.

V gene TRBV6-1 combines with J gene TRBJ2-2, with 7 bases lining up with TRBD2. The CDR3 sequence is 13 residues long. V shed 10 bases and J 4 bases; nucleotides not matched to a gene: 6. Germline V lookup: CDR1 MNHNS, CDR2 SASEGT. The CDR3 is CAIKGRGTGELFF. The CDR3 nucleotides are TGTGCCATCAAAGGGAGGGGCACCGGGGAGCTGTTTTTT.